This TCR beta chain was profiled in a study of shared clonotypes between healthy human individuals. Libraries were prepared by immunoSEQ multiplex PCR; TCRdb keeps only in-frame clonotypes and omits some of them. The data hold approximately 2.1 million clones, with approximately 93% observed a single time. This clone was observed a single time. No antigen is known for it. The CDR3 sequence is 14 residues long. CDR1 and CDR2 from the germline V gene are SGHAT and FQNNGV. Trimming removed 3 bases from V and 2 bases from J, with 8 bases in between. Study results and limitations: Of the naive CD4 clonotypes, roughly 5% were shared across a few donors. Sampling covered nothing but blood. Tissue TCR repertoires likely differ from those found in blood.

All participating donors were Caucasian adults from Nashville, Tennessee. V is TRBV11-2 and J is TRBJ2-1, with D possibly being TRBD2 (5 bases). The origin of this receptor is a man aged 18 to 29 in good health. Some clones in this sample may be carry-over from other donors' samples. The sample comprised naive CD4+ T cells from PBMCs. Stated subset: CD45RA+ positively selected. The CDR3 bases are TGTGCCAGCAGCTTCCCCGGGACCTACAATGAGCAGTTCTTC. Translated: CASSFPGTYNEQFF.